The 17 T cell receptor beta chains below were found in one sample sequenced in a study of blood T cells in healthy people across ages. A second PCR, run for about 7 to 11 cycles, used a sample-barcoded 5' primer plus a J-beta primer mix. TCRdb re-called the 5' RACE reads with MiXCR, one entry per CDR3 protein. The sample holds around 940,000 distinct CDR3 sequences, roughly 51% seen once. Sequencing was performed on blood. The receptors shown here come from a woman aged 60-75 years in good health.

V and J are TRBV15 and TRBJ2-5; D unresolved. There are 14 residues in the CDR3. Trimming left V 3 bases short and J 2 bases short, with 10 bases between. Germline-derived CDR1 and CDR2 are LNHNV and YYDKDF (reference sequence). The CDR3 DNA follows: TGTGCCACCAGCAGCGGGTGGGGACAAGAGACCCAGTACTTC. Protein: CATSSGWGQETQYF. The complete variable domain, with remaining parts taken from reference TRBV15 and TRBJ2-5, reads DAMVIQNPRYQVTQFGKPVTLSCSQTLNHNVMYWYQQKSSQAPKLLFHYYDKDFNNEADTPDNFQSRRPNTSFCFLDIRSPGLGDTAMYLCATSSGWGQETQYFGPGTRLLVL.

In this sample, this clonotype turned up a few times. This chain joins TRBV3-1 and TRBJ2-3, with D unclear. V lost 5 bases to trimming and J lost 4 bases, with 13 bases between them. The CDR3 runs to 14 residues. Germline V gene sequence: CDR1 LGHDT, CDR2 YNNKEL (reference sequence). DNA of the CDR3: TGTGCCAGCAGCTTCGGACCCCCGGCAGATACGCAGTATTTT. Its protein product is CASSFGPPADTQYF.

This sequence joins TRBV29-1 and TRBJ2-5; D is unclear. Looked up from germline, CDR1 is SQVTM and CDR2 is ANQGSEA. There are 14 residues in the CDR3. Trimming stripped 4 bases from V and 5 bases from J, with 17 bases between. CDR3 coding DNA: TGCAGCGTTGCCCCCACAGTCGTCGGGGAGACCCAGTACTTC. It specifies CSVAPTVVGETQYF.

This sequence joins TRBV4-1 and TRBJ1-2; D is unclear. V lost 3 bases to trimming and J lost 4 bases, with 15 bases between them. Germline lookup yields CDR1 MGHRA and CDR2 YSYEKL. This CDR3 has 15 residues. CDR3 sequence: CASSQEVQILYGYTF. The CDR3 nucleotides are TGCGCCAGCAGCCAGGAAGTACAGATCCTCTATGGCTACACCTTC.

This chain joins TRBV4-3 and TRBJ2-1, with D perhaps matching TRBD2 (6 bases). The CDR3 is 18 residues long. Germline V lookup: CDR1 LGHNA, CDR2 YSLEER. The germline V and J ends were trimmed by 0 bases and 2 bases, with 17 bases remaining between them. Here the CDR3 reads CASSQDPEGGSAYNEQFF. The CDR3, as DNA: TGCGCCAGCAGCCAAGATCCGGAGGGCGGCAGCGCCTACAATGAGCAGTTCTTC.

This clonotype was seen a few times. V and J are TRBV9 and TRBJ2-7; 8 bases map to TRBD2. Germline CDR1 SGDLS, CDR2 YYNGEE. V trimming: 2 bases; J trimming: 4 bases; junction bases outside the gene matches: 5. This CDR3 contains 14 residues. CDR3 region: CASSVNGRGYEQYF. In nucleotides, the CDR3 is TGTGCCAGCAGCGTCAACGGGAGGGGGTACGAGCAGTACTTC.

This clonotype was seen a few times. The V call is TRBV25-1, the J call TRBJ1-2; D remains unclear. Per the germline V gene, CDR1 is MGHDK and CDR2 is SYGVNS. Trimming pared 7 bases from V and 5 bases from J, leaving 17 bases between. The CDR3 covers 14 residues. Written as DNA, the CDR3 is TGTGCCAGCAACCCCTCGGGGAGGAAATATGGCTACACCTTC. It is translated as CASNPSGRKYGYTF.

The gene calls are TRBV27 and TRBJ2-5; TRBD1 matches at 9 bases. The J call may be wrong; the DNA end is better matched by TRBJ2-7. The germline V gene has CDR1 MNHEY and CDR2 SMNVEV (reference sequence). The CDR3 sequence is 16 residues long. In DNA, the CDR3 is TGTGCCAGCGGAACAGTAACCAGGACAGGGGCCTACGAGCAGTACTTC. It encodes CASGTVTRTGAYEQYF.

The rearrangement joins TRBV5-5 to TRBJ2-1, with D hard to call. Germline V gives CDR1 SGHKS, CDR2 YYEKEE (reference sequence). The CDR3 is 13 amino acids. V gave up 5 bases and J gave up 5 bases, with 11 bases separating them. The CDR3: CASRSDWNNEQFF. In DNA, the CDR3 is TGTGCCAGCAGGTCCGACTGGAACAATGAGCAGTTCTTC.

V gene TRBV27 combines with J gene TRBJ2-1; weak D call: TRBD2 (6 bases). Trimming took 7 bases from V and 3 from J, leaving 19 bases between them. This CDR3 comprises 16 residues. Germline CDR1 is MNHEY and CDR2 is SMNVEV (reference sequence). CDR3 protein: CASNRRGAPYYNEQFF. The CDR3 region has the DNA TGTGCCAGCAATAGGAGGGGAGCACCATACTACAATGAGCAGTTCTTC.

The chain has TRBV20-1 and TRBJ1-2; D is uncertain. The CDR3 is 12 residues long. Germline values: CDR1 DFQATT, CDR2 SNEGSKA (reference sequence). V lost 0 bases, J lost 3 bases, and 5 bases lay in between. The CDR3 nucleotides are TGCAGTGCTAGAGATACTCACTATGGCTACACCTTC. It encodes CSARDTHYGYTF.

There are a few counts of this clonotype. This rearrangement joins TRBV20-1 to TRBJ2-7; D possibly corresponds to TRBD1 (6 bases). V was shortened by 6 bases and J by 3 bases, with 21 bases between the two germline ends. Germline-derived CDR1 and CDR2 are DFQATT and SNEGSKA (reference sequence). This CDR3 spans 15 amino acids. The CDR3 DNA follows: TGCAGTGCCCAACAGGGCACAACCTCAAACTACGAGCAGTACTTC. Translated: CSAQQGTTSNYEQYF.

This clonotype came up a few times. V and J are TRBV4-2 and TRBJ2-3; perhaps TRBD2 as D (5 bases). This CDR3 is 16 amino acids long. Germline CDR1 is LGHNA and CDR2 is YNFKEQ. The V end was cut by 0 bases, the J end by 2 bases, with 12 bases between. CDR3 in DNA: TGTGCCAGCAGCCAAGACTTTCCGGGGATCACAGATACGCAGTATTTT. Its protein product is CASSQDFPGITDTQYF.

The V gene is TRBV4-1, the J gene TRBJ2-7, with 12 nucleotides matching TRBD2. V was pared by 2 bases and J by 3 bases, with 5 bases of the junction left unmatched. Germline V gives CDR1 MGHRA, CDR2 YSYEKL. This CDR3 has 16 residues. CDR3 residues: CASSQSRLAGVYEQYF. The CDR3 region has the DNA TGCGCCAGCAGCCAAAGCAGACTAGCGGGAGTCTACGAGCAGTACTTC.

This clonotype showed up just a few times. The V call is TRBV18, the J call TRBJ1-2; D perhaps matches TRBD1 (5 bases). This CDR3 has 13 residues. V was cut by 3 bases and J by 6 bases, with 11 bases left in between. Germline CDR1 KGHSH, CDR2 LQKENI. The chain's CDR3 is CASSPLGRDGYTF. CDR3 bases: TGTGCCAGCTCACCCCTGGGGCGCGATGGCTACACCTTC.

CDR3 sequence: CASSPRWAVGKTGELFF. The CDR3 nucleotides read TGTGCCAGCAGCCCACGCTGGGCCGTGGGAAAAACCGGGGAGCTGTTTTTT. The chain uses TRBV7-2 and TRBJ2-2; D unresolved. This CDR3 has 17 amino acids. Trimming removed 5 bases from V and 5 bases from J, with 21 bases in between. CDR1 and CDR2 from the germline V gene are SGHTA and FQGNSA.

This clonotype was seen just once. This chain links TRBV5-1 with TRBJ2-7; D tentatively fits TRBD1 or TRBD2 (5 bases each). V lost 4 bases, J lost 1 base, and 15 bases lay in between. This CDR3 comprises 15 residues. Germline CDR1 and CDR2: SGHRS and YFSETQ. CDR3 nucleotides: TGCGCCAGCAGCCGGGACGGCGGGCGTTCCTACGAGCAGTACTTC. This sequence encodes CASSRDGGRSYEQYF.